This paragraph covers one T cell receptor beta chain sequence. Antigen specificity is unknown. Data came from immunoSEQ multiplex PCR; TCRdb stores just in-frame clones and leaves some out. The repertoire holds about 100,000 clones, approximately 89% seen once, with less than 4% in the top ten. These data are taken from a study of T cell responses to AZD1222 COVID-19 vaccine. The CDR3 extends over 11 amino acids. Trimming left V 4 bases short and J 10 bases short, with 8 bases between. Germline CDR1 MRHNA, CDR2 SNTAGT. Study-level findings and limits: The donors showed a predominance of white British ancestry and of females, with possible underestimation of clonal diversity. Recipients of AZD1222 seropositive at baseline numbered only 6 or 7. Among vaccine-associated CD4 TCRs, coverage spanned spike, with dominance at 160-218 and 743-854.

V is TRBV6-4 and J is TRBJ1-5; the D is unclear. This specimen consisted of peripheral blood, obtained on day 0 of MenACWY control vaccination. The source is an adult in good health. The CDR3 reads CASSGGCPQHF. The CDR3 DNA reads as TGTGCCAGCAGTGGTGGGTGTCCCCAGCATTTT.